The 19 T cell receptor beta chains reported below all come from one sample, sequenced in a study of cytomegalovirus exposure and HLA in healthy donors. The PCR contained 60 Vbeta and 13 Jbeta primers. TCRdb's table, derived via immunoSEQ multiplex PCR, lists solely in-frame clones and lacks some. The repertoire has around 130,000 clones, nearly 90% of them found once; the top ten carry roughly 0.5%. Material for sequencing was PBMCs. The receptors were sampled from a middle-aged woman in good health and CMV-seronegative.

The chain links TRBV11-2 to TRBJ2-3; 12 bases are a match to TRBD2. V shed 5 bases and J 2 bases; nucleotides not matched to a gene: 8. CDR3 length equals 17 residues. Germline V gene lookup returns CDR1 SGHAT and CDR2 FQNNGV. CDR3 bases: TGTGCCAGCAGCCCATTACTAGCGGGAGGACTCACAGATACGCAGTATTTT. Its protein product is CASSPLLAGGLTDTQYF.

The chain is built from TRBV11-3 and TRBJ2-1; 8 nucleotides align to TRBD2. The V segment lost 1 base and the J segment 8 bases; nucleotides outside the gene matches: 7. Germline V gene sequence: CDR1 SGHNT, CDR2 YENEEA. The CDR3 length is 15 residues. CDR3 protein: CASSLGGAGVDEQFF. For the CDR3, the DNA is TGTGCCAGCAGCTTAGGGGGAGCGGGAGTCGATGAGCAGTTCTTC.

The V call is TRBV7-2, the J call TRBJ2-1; TRBD2 agrees at 7 bases. The CDR3 is made up of 13 amino acids. The germline V gene encodes CDR1 SGHTA and CDR2 FQGNSA. V dropped 5 bases and J dropped 9; count of bases not matched to a gene: 7. The CDR3 DNA sequence: TGTGCCAGCAGCCCCGGACTAGTCCTTGAGCAGTTCTTC. Protein product: CASSPGLVLEQFF.

The rearrangement joins TRBV29-1 to TRBJ2-5; D remains ambiguous. The end of the DNA is better explained by TRBJ2-7, so the J call may be wrong. Germline-derived CDR1 and CDR2 are SQVTM and ANQGSEA. This CDR3 has 12 amino acids. The CDR3 spells CSVVATTYEQYF. The CDR3, as DNA: TGCAGCGTTGTCGCGACAACATACGAGCAGTACTTC.

J is TRBJ2-1 and V is TRBV6-6, with 9 nucleotides matching TRBD1. The CDR3 runs 15 residues. Trimming at V came to 8 bases and at J to 4 bases, leaving 9 bases not matched to a gene. Germline CDR1 is MNHNY and CDR2 is SVGAGI (reference sequence). The CDR3 DNA sequence: TGTGCCAGCCGACAGAGACAGGGGGATTACAATGAGCAGTTCTTC. It codes for CASRQRQGDYNEQFF.

The rearrangement uses TRBV28 and TRBJ1-1, with D uncertain. CDR1 is MDHEN and CDR2 is SYDVKM in the germline V gene. The V end was cut by 2 bases, the J end by 0 bases, with 7 bases between. This CDR3 comprises 14 residues. CDR3 sequence (DNA): TGTGCCAGCAGTTTAGATGGGCTGAACACTGAAGCTTTCTTT. Protein product: CASSLDGLNTEAFF. Supplemented by reference TRBV28 and TRBJ1-1, the full variable domain reads DVKVTQSSRYLVKRTGEKVFLECVQDMDHENMFWYRQDPGLGLRLIYFSYDVKMKEKGDIPEGYSVSREKKERFSLILESASTNQTSMYLCASSLDGLNTEAFFGQGTRLTVV.

The rearrangement links TRBV7-6 to TRBJ2-7; a possible D gene is TRBD2 (6 bases). The length of the CDR3 is 14 residues. Deletions cut 2 bases from V and 3 bases from J, with 11 bases between. Germline CDR1 and CDR2: SGHVS and FNYEAQ. The CDR3 reads CASSLTGAGYEQYF. CDR3 nucleotides: TGTGCCAGCAGCTTAACGGGAGCGGGCTACGAGCAGTACTTC.

As concerns this clone: A read error may produce the germline difference seen at one junction end. The V gene is TRBV7-9, the J gene TRBJ1-1, with unresolved D. The length of the CDR3 is 16 residues. From germline, CDR1 is SEHNR and CDR2 FQNEAQ (reference sequence). CDR3 sequence (DNA): TGTTCCAGCAGCCCCATGTGGAGCGGTTATAACACTGAAGCTTTCTTT. This encodes CSSSPMWSGYNTEAFF.

The rearrangement joins TRBV11-3 to TRBJ2-5, with TRBD2 matching over 8 bases. V shed 0 bases and J 5 bases; nucleotides not matched to a gene: 14. There are 18 residues in the CDR3. Germline V gives CDR1 SGHNT, CDR2 YENEEA. The CDR3 coding sequence is TGTGCCAGCAGCTTAGATAGGACGGGAGGGCCTTGGGGGGAGACCCAGTACTTC. This sequence encodes CASSLDRTGGPWGETQYF.

The CDR3 DNA is TGTGCCAGCAGTTTATTCGGAGCCGAAGGAGGTACGCAGTATTTT. Its protein product is CASSLFGAEGGTQYF. The chain recombines TRBV27 with TRBJ2-3, with D possibly matching TRBD2 (5 bases). The CDR3 sequence is 15 residues long. CDR1 and CDR2 from the germline V gene are MNHEY and SMNVEV (reference sequence). The V end was cut by 1 base, the J end by 8 bases, with 16 bases between.

The V call is TRBV6-5, the J call TRBJ2-1; D perhaps matches TRBD2 (6 bases). Trimming took 7 bases from V and 7 from J, leaving 14 bases between them. The CDR3 consists of 13 residues. Germline CDR1 reads MNHEY; CDR2 reads SVGAGI. The CDR3 region has the DNA TGTGCCAGCAAGCGGGCTAGCAATAATGAGCAGTTCTTC. Translated, it gives CASKRASNNEQFF.

This clone was counted a single time. The chain couples TRBV5-4 to TRBJ2-5, with 7 bases fitting TRBD2. Looked up from germline, CDR1 is SGHNT and CDR2 is YYREEE (reference sequence). The CDR3 has 15 amino acids. After removal of 3 bases from V and 0 bases from J, the junction contained 5 bases not matched to a gene. CDR3 region: CASSSGTTDQETQYF. The CDR3 nucleotides are TGTGCCAGCAGCTCCGGGACTACAGACCAAGAGACCCAGTACTTC.

J is TRBJ2-3 and V is TRBV9, with TRBD2 matching 9 bases. CDR3 size: 15 residues. Losses at the gene ends were 2 bases for V and 5 bases for J; bases not matched to a gene: 6. The germline V gene encodes CDR1 SGDLS and CDR2 YYNGEE. CDR3 DNA sequence: TGTGCCAGCAGCGTCGGCGGGAGGGCCGTAGATACGCAGTATTTT. It is translated as CASSVGGRAVDTQYF.

J is TRBJ2-1 and V is TRBV2; possible D gene TRBD2, 5 bases. Germline V gene data show CDR1 as SNHLY and CDR2 as FYNNEI. The CDR3 loop spans 15 amino acids. V lost 8 bases, J lost 6 bases, and 20 bases lay in between. DNA of the CDR3: TGTGCCAGCGGCCGGGGAGAAGGGAGAACCAATGAGCAGTTCTTC. Encoded protein: CASGRGEGRTNEQFF.

V usage is TRBV7-3 and J usage is TRBJ2-2, with D maybe TRBD1 (6 bases). CDR1 and CDR2 from the germline V gene are SGHTA and FQGTGA. This CDR3 has 16 residues. V was pared by 5 bases and J by 4 bases, with 17 bases between. The CDR3 DNA follows: TGTGCCAGCAGCCCAGGGGTAGTTGGGGCCACCGGGGAGCTGTTTTTT. Encoded protein: CASSPGVVGATGELFF.

The chain combines TRBV5-1 with TRBJ2-3, with TRBD2 as a possible D gene (6 bases). The length of the CDR3 is 17 residues. Germline CDR1 reads SGHRS; CDR2 reads YFSETQ. V was trimmed by 2 bases and J by 0 bases, leaving 16 bases between them. This chain's CDR3 is CASSFTLGGTSTDTQYF. CDR3 nucleotides: TGCGCCAGCAGCTTCACCCTCGGCGGGACTAGCACAGATACGCAGTATTTT.

V usage is TRBV11-2 and J usage is TRBJ1-2; possible D gene TRBD1, 6 bases. Trimming removed 4 bases at V and 8 bases at J, with 14 bases between. From germline, CDR1 is SGHAT and CDR2 FQNNGV. The CDR3 length is 13 residues. CDR3 in amino acids: CASSSNGGQGYTF. The CDR3 DNA is TGTGCCAGCAGCTCCAACGGGGGGCAGGGCTACACCTTC.

On this clone itself: The CDR3 does not close with the conserved phenylalanine or tryptophan, likely indicating a read error. The V gene is TRBV6-1, the J gene TRBJ1-2; D perhaps matches TRBD1 (6 bases). V was shortened by 7 bases and J by 4 bases, with 13 bases between the two germline ends. CDR1 and CDR2 from the germline V gene are MNHNS and SASEGT. The CDR3 consists of 13 residues. The CDR3 loop reads CASKHRVFYGYTS. In DNA, the CDR3 is TGTGCCAGCAAGCACAGGGTTTTCTATGGCTACACCTCC.

The V gene is TRBV5-1, the J gene TRBJ2-5; D is unresolved. The CDR3 covers 10 residues. Germline V gene lookup returns CDR1 SGHRS and CDR2 YFSETQ. Between the trimmed V and J ends, which lost 4 bases and 6 bases, there was a span of 4 bases. CDR3 sequence: CASSGQTQYF. In DNA, the CDR3 is TGCGCCAGCAGCGGCCAGACCCAGTACTTC.